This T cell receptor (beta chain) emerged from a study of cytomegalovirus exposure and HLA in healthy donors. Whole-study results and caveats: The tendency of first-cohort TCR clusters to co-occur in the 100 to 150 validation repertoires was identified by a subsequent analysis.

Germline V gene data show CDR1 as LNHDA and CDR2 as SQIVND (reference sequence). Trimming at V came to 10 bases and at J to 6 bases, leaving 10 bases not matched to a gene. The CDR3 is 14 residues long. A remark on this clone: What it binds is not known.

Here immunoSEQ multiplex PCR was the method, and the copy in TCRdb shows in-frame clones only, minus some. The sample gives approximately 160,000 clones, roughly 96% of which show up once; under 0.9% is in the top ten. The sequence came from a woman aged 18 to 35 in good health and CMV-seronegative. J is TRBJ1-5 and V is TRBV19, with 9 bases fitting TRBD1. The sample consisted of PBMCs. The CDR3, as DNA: TGTGCCACCCGGGACAGGGATAATATTCAGCCCCAGCATTTT. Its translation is CATRDRDNIQPQHF.